This T cell receptor beta chain was sequenced during a study of graft-versus-host responses after intestinal transplantation. Study observations and caveats: HvG clone declines early post-transplant were associated with peak circulating GvH levels. When patients had graft-donor T cell macrochimerism, their allografts held high graft-versus-host to host-versus-graft clonal ratios.

Regarding this clone: What it binds is not known.

Sequencing used immunoSEQ multiplex PCR; TCRdb keeps in-frame clones, though not all of them. This table has around 110,000 clones, just over 90% appearing once. The CDR3 runs 17 residues. After removal of 6 bases from V and 3 bases from J, the junction contained 11 bases not matched to a gene. Germline loops: CDR1 SNHLY, CDR2 FYNNEI. The sequence derives from a human donor who received an intestinal transplant. The V gene is TRBV2, the J gene TRBJ1-6; TRBD1 aligns across 7 bases. The material was unstimulated CD4+ T cells sorted from spleen or lymph node cells, obtained before intestinal transplant. This CDR3 is CASRETGPLNYNSPLHF. As DNA, the CDR3 is TGTGCCAGCAGAGAGACAGGGCCCCTAAACTATAATTCACCCCTCCACTTT.